Listed here are 25 T cell receptor beta chains from one sample, sequenced in a study of blood T cell repertoires in COVID-19. Profiled with immunoSEQ multiplex PCR; TCRdb holds only in-frame clones, not every one. The sample holds roughly 300,000 clones, about 90% seen once. The sequenced sample consisted of PBMCs or T cells enriched from blood (not recorded which). Every receptor here comes from a woman in her twenties or thirties who had recovered from COVID-19.

This chain joins TRBV9 and TRBJ1-1; TRBD1 is a possible D gene (6 bases). V was clipped by 5 bases and J by 2 bases, with 10 bases between them. CDR3 length: 13 amino acids. The germline gives CDR1 SGDLS, CDR2 YYNGEE. This chain's CDR3 is CASRRGANTEAFF. The CDR3 DNA is TGTGCCAGCAGGCGGGGGGCAAACACTGAAGCTTTCTTT. Full variable domain (remainder filled in from reference TRBV9 and TRBJ1-1): DSGVTQTPKHLITATGQRVTLRCSPRSGDLSVYWYQQSLDQGLQFLIQYYNGEERAKGNILERFSAQQFPDLHSELNLSSLELGDSALYFCASRRGANTEAFFGQGTRLTVV.

The V and J genes are TRBV4-1 and TRBJ1-5, with a tentative D call TRBD1 (5 bases). There are 15 residues in the CDR3. V lost 0 bases, J lost 7 bases, and 13 bases lay in between. Germline V gives CDR1 MGHRA, CDR2 YSYEKL. In nucleotides, the CDR3 is TGCGCCAGCAGCCAAGATCGATTCAGGGCACAGCCCCAGCATTTT. Encoded protein: CASSQDRFRAQPQHF.

The genes are TRBV5-1 and TRBJ1-1, with D maybe TRBD1 (5 bases). V was clipped by 7 bases and J by 3 bases, with 13 bases between them. Germline V CDR1 and CDR2: SGHRS, YFSETQ. This CDR3 has 13 amino acids. CDR3 DNA sequence: TGCGCCAGCGCAACAGGAGGGGACACTGAAGCTTTCTTT. Residues: CASATGGDTEAFF.

The V gene is TRBV28, the J gene TRBJ1-2, with a tentative D call TRBD1 (6 bases). The germline V gene has CDR1 MDHEN and CDR2 SYDVKM. The CDR3 covers 14 residues. V was cut by 5 bases and J by 3 bases, with 13 bases left in between. Here the CDR3 reads CASSDLTGYYGYTF. DNA of the CDR3: TGTGCCAGCAGTGACCTTACAGGGTACTATGGCTACACCTTC.

This clone was found once. The V gene is TRBV23-1, the J gene TRBJ2-5; a weak D match, TRBD1 (6 bases). TRBV23-1 is annotated as an ORF whose role is uncertain. The CDR3 spans 16 residues. V shed 0 bases and J shed 5 bases, with 16 bases lying between them. This chain's CDR3 is CASSQSLDRFGETQYF. CDR3 in DNA: TGCGCCAGCAGTCAATCCCTCGACAGGTTCGGGGAGACCCAGTACTTC.

The genes are TRBV19 and TRBJ2-1; the D gene is possibly TRBD1 (6 bases). CDR1 and CDR2 (germline): LNHDA, SQIVND (reference sequence). This CDR3 has 14 amino acids. V lost 6 bases and J 8 bases, leaving 17 bases between the germline ends. In DNA form, the CDR3 reads TGTGCCAGTAGCCCACAGGGAACGGGCGATGAGCAGTTCTTC. Its translation: CASSPQGTGDEQFF. Full variable domain (remainder filled in from reference TRBV19 and TRBJ2-1): DGGITQSPKYLFRKEGQNVTLSCEQNLNHDAMYWYRQDPGQGLRLIYYSQIVNDFQKGDIAEGYSVSREKKESFPLTVTSAQKNPTAFYLCASSPQGTGDEQFFGPGTRLTVL.

This chain connects TRBV5-4 to TRBJ1-3; D unclear. Looked up from germline, CDR1 is SGHNT and CDR2 is YYREEE (reference sequence). The V end was cut by 2 bases, the J end by 0 bases, with 18 bases between. The length of the CDR3 is 18 residues. The CDR3 protein is CASSFTIGNSLSGNTIYF. The CDR3, as DNA: TGTGCCAGCAGCTTCACGATAGGAAACAGCCTCTCTGGAAACACCATATATTTT.

The chain couples TRBV5-7 to TRBJ1-5; no clear D. TRBV5-7 is reported as an ORF; its role is uncertain. Trimming cost V 4 bases and J 9 bases, with 23 bases left between them. The CDR3 sequence is 16 residues long. CDR3 loop: CASSPTTRGGCAPQHF. The CDR3, as DNA: TGTGCCAGCAGCCCGACTACCCGGGGTGGGTGTGCGCCCCAGCATTTT.

This chain links TRBV30 with TRBJ1-2; no definite D call. The V end was cut by 7 bases, the J end by 8 bases, with 23 bases between. Germline-derived CDR1 and CDR2 are GTSNPN and SVGIG (reference sequence). The CDR3 has 14 residues. The CDR3 sequence is CASTAYSGVSGYTF. As DNA, the CDR3 is TGTGCCTCCACTGCCTATTCGGGAGTCAGCGGCTACACCTTC.

This chain joins TRBV7-9 and TRBJ2-4; 12 bases align to TRBD2. CDR1 is SEHNR and CDR2 is FQNEAQ in the germline V gene (reference sequence). This CDR3 contains 16 residues. The V gene end was trimmed by 1 base and the J gene end by 3 bases; junction bases not matched to a gene: 1. Here the CDR3 reads CASSLVTSGGKNIQYF. In DNA, the CDR3 is TGTGCCAGCAGCTTAGTGACTAGCGGGGGCAAAAACATTCAGTACTTC.

For the CDR3, the DNA is TGTGCCAGCAGCCAGGTTGCGGGATACAATGAGCAGTTCTTC. This encodes CASSQVAGYNEQFF. The rearrangement uses TRBV3-1 (or the pseudogene TRBV3-2) and TRBJ2-1; perhaps TRBD2 as D (6 bases). The V gene's germline CDR1 is LGHDT and CDR2 YNNKEL (reference sequence). The CDR3 has 14 amino acids. V dropped 3 bases and J dropped 4 bases, with 10 bases sitting between them.

This clone appeared a few times. The chain combines TRBV6-4 with TRBJ1-2; tentative D call: TRBD1 (5 bases). The germline CDR1 and CDR2 sequences are MRHNA and SNTAGT. V dropped 6 bases and J dropped 4 bases, with 24 bases sitting between them. The length of the CDR3 is 17 residues. The DNA of the CDR3 is TGTGCCAGCAGCCCCAGGGTAGGAGGGGCATCGATCTATGGCTACACCTTC. This gives the protein CASSPRVGGASIYGYTF.

The chain joins TRBV25-1 to TRBJ1-5, with D perhaps TRBD1 (5 bases). V was clipped by 1 base and J by 4 bases, with 8 bases between them. The germline CDR1 and CDR2 sequences are MGHDK and SYGVNS. The CDR3 runs 14 residues. The CDR3 here is CASSEWEGNQPQHF. The CDR3 DNA is TGTGCCAGCAGTGAATGGGAGGGGAATCAGCCCCAGCATTTT.

The chain carries TRBV28 and TRBJ2-1, with 7 positions matching TRBD2. The J segment lost 8 bases and the V segment lost 4 bases, leaving 2 bases of the junction unmatched. CDR1 and CDR2 (germline): MDHEN, SYDVKM. The CDR3 consists of 12 residues. The CDR3 here is CASSWTRDEQFF. CDR3 DNA: TGTGCCAGCAGTTGGACTAGGGATGAGCAGTTCTTC.

V usage is TRBV28 and J usage is TRBJ1-6; D is unresolved. CDR1 is MDHEN and CDR2 is SYDVKM in the germline V gene. This CDR3 contains 15 residues. The V gene lost 5 bases and the J gene lost 1 base, with 9 bases spanning the gap. CDR3 sequence: CASSPSRSYNSPLHF. The CDR3, as DNA: TGTGCCAGCAGTCCATCCCGGTCCTATAATTCACCCCTCCACTTT.

The chain employs TRBV9 and TRBJ1-6; TRBD1 is a possible D gene (6 bases). This CDR3 comprises 14 residues. The germline CDR1 and CDR2 sequences are SGDLS and YYNGEE. Trimming pared 4 bases from V and 8 bases from J, leaving 13 bases between. This CDR3 is CASSLYRDDSPLHF. CDR3 sequence (DNA): TGTGCCAGCAGCTTGTACAGGGATGATTCACCCCTCCACTTT.

The J gene is TRBJ2-1, the V gene TRBV6-5; TRBD1 aligns across 8 bases. The CDR3 length is 13 residues. Germline CDR1 is MNHEY and CDR2 is SVGAGI. J gave up 6 bases and V 5 bases, and 3 bases lay outside the gene matches. In DNA, the CDR3 is TGTGCCAGCAGTCGGGGACAGGTCAATGAGCAGTTCTTC. Protein sequence: CASSRGQVNEQFF.

This clone is a singleton in its sample. This chain links TRBV10-1 with TRBJ2-7, with a possible D match to TRBD2 (5 bases). Germline CDR1 reads WNHNN; CDR2 reads SYGVQD (reference sequence). Trimming removed 4 bases from V and 6 bases from J, with 19 bases in between. The CDR3 extends over 15 amino acids. In DNA, the CDR3 is TGCGCCAGCAGTGGTGCTGGTCTCCCGGCGGGCGAGCAGTACTTC. The encoded protein is CASSGAGLPAGEQYF.

The chain has TRBV5-1 and TRBJ1-4; no clear D. CDR1 SGHRS and CDR2 YFSETQ come from the germline V gene. This CDR3 is 13 amino acids long. V dropped 4 bases and J dropped 6 bases, with 10 bases sitting between them. CDR3 sequence: CASSPGEHEKLFF. CDR3 nucleotides: TGCGCCAGCAGCCCCGGTGAGCATGAAAAACTGTTTTTT.

The chain has TRBV19 and TRBJ1-5; D is ambiguous. The V and J ends lost 4 bases and 5 bases respectively, with 12 bases between them. CDR3 length equals 14 residues. Germline values: CDR1 LNHDA, CDR2 SQIVND (reference sequence). CDR3 protein: CASSKEASDQPQHF. The CDR3 bases are TGTGCCAGTAGTAAGGAGGCCTCAGATCAGCCCCAGCATTTT. Complete variable domain (other parts from reference TRBV19 and TRBJ1-5): DGGITQSPKYLFRKEGQNVTLSCEQNLNHDAMYWYRQDPGQGLRLIYYSQIVNDFQKGDIAEGYSVSREKKESFPLTVTSAQKNPTAFYLCASSKEASDQPQHFGDGTRLSIL.

The chain uses TRBV3-1 (or the pseudogene TRBV3-2) and TRBJ1-2; no firm D call. This CDR3 has 15 amino acids. The V and J ends lost 5 bases and 4 bases respectively, with 17 bases between them. CDR1 and CDR2 (germline): LGHDT, YNNKEL (reference sequence). This CDR3 reads CASSTRGFTPYGYTF. In DNA form, the CDR3 reads TGTGCCAGCAGCACACGAGGGTTTACTCCCTATGGCTACACCTTC.

The rearrangement links TRBV15 to TRBJ1-6; D gene unclear. V gave up 5 bases and J gave up 13 bases, with 21 bases separating them. Germline CDR1 is LNHNV and CDR2 is YYDKDF (reference sequence). The CDR3 spans 15 residues. CDR3: CATSEDLEAGQPLHF. CDR3 in DNA: TGTGCCACCAGCGAAGACCTGGAGGCAGGTCAGCCCCTCCACTTT.

The chain joins TRBV19 to TRBJ1-2; TRBD1 agrees at 10 bases. The CDR3 is made up of 14 amino acids. Losses at the gene ends were 3 bases for V and 4 bases for J; bases not matched to a gene: 2. Germline V CDR1 and CDR2: LNHDA, SQIVND (reference sequence). The CDR3 loop is CASSIRDRGYGYTF. CDR3 sequence (DNA): TGTGCCAGTAGTATCCGGGACAGGGGCTATGGCTACACCTTC.

The chain has TRBV10-3 and TRBJ2-3; 7 nucleotides align to TRBD2. V was pared by 7 bases and J by 0 bases, with 7 bases of the junction left unmatched. Germline V gives CDR1 ENHRY, CDR2 SYGVKD. This CDR3 is 15 amino acids long. The CDR3 nucleotides read TGTGCCATCAACACCGGGACTACGAGCACAGATACGCAGTATTTT. This sequence encodes CAINTGTTSTDTQYF.

This clone was seen only once. The genes are TRBV6-2 or TRBV6-3 and TRBJ1-1, with 7 positions matching TRBD1. After removal of 2 bases from V and 1 base from J, the junction contained 4 bases not matched to a gene. Germline V gives CDR1 MNHEY, CDR2 SVGEGT. The length of the CDR3 is 15 residues. The CDR3 here is CASSYTGVGNTEAFF. CDR3 bases: TGTGCCAGCAGTTACACAGGGGTCGGGAACACTGAAGCTTTCTTT.